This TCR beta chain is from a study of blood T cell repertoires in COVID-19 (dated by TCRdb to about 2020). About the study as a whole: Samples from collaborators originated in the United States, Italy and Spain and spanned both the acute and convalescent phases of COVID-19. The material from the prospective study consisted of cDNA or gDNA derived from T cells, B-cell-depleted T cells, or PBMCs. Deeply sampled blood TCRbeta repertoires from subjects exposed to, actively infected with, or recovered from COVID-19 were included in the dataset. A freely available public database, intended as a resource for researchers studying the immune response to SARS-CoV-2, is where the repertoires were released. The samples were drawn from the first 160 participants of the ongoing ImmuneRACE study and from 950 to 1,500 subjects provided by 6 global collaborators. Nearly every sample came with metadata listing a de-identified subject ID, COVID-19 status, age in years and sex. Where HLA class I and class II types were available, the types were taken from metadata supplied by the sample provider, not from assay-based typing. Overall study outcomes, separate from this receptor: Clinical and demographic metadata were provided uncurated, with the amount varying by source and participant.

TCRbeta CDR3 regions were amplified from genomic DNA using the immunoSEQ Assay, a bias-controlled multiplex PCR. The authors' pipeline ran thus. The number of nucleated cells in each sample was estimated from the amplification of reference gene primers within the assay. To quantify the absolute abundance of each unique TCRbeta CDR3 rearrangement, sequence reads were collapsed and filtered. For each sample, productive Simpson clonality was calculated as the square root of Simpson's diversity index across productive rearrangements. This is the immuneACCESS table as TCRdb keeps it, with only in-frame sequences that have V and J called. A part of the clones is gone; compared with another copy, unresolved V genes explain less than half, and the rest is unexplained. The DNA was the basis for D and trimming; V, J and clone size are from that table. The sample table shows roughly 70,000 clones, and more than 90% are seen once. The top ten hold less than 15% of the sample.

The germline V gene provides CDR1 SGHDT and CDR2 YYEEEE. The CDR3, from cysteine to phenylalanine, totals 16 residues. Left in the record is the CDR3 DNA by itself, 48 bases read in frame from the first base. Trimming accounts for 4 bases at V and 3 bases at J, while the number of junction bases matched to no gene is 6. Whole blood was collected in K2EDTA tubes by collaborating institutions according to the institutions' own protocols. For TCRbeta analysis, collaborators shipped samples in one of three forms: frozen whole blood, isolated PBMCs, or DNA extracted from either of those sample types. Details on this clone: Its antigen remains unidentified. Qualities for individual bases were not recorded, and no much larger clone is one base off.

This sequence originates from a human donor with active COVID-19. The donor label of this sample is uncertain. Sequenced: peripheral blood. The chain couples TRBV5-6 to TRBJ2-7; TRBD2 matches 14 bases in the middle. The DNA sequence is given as TGTGCCAGCAGCCCCAGGACTAGCGGGAGGAGCTACGAGCAGTACTTC. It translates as CASSPRTSGRSYEQYF.